This T cell receptor (beta chain) was sequenced in a study of a mutant IDH1 vaccine in newly diagnosed glioma. Study context: Patients previously underwent radiotherapy, temozolomide, or both, and most underwent both. Week 35 held visit V12, while week 47 held visit V13. The study's findings and limits: Researchers report vaccine-induced immune responses in about 94% of patients.

The time point: week 47, end of study. Vaccination comprised doses that each held 300 ug of mutant IDH1 20-mer peptide, plus topical imiquimod. The study enrolled donors with new WHO grade 3 or 4 IDH1-mutant, ATRX-lost astrocytomas. V was pared by 5 bases and J by 8 bases, with 9 bases of the junction left unmatched. From germline, CDR1 is SNHLY and CDR2 FYNNEI. The CDR3 runs to 14 residues. Method: immunoSEQ multiplex PCR; TCRdb's copy keeps in-frame clones and lacks some. The sample includes 77,000 or so clones, 75% to 90% of them seen just once. About this clone itself: Its target is not known.

This TCR was recovered from a man in his forties with glioma. This chain links TRBV2 with TRBJ2-1; the match to TRBD2 covers 7 bases. Here the sequenced sample was PBMCs, taken from a glioma patient whose treatment included an IDH1 peptide vaccine. The CDR3 protein is CASSFSGPGDEQFF. The CDR3 nucleotides read TGTGCCAGCAGTTTTAGCGGGCCCGGAGATGAGCAGTTCTTC.